This TCR beta chain derives from a study of Graves' ophthalmopathy and Graves' hyperthyroidism. Researchers took RNA transcripts and amplified TCR beta CDR3 regions from them. The authors performed first-round RT-PCR with HTBI primers and then a second-round multiplex PCR. Using its own MiXCR run on the multiplex PCR reads, TCRdb lists one record per CDR3 protein. This sample carries 200,000 to 250,000 distinct CDR3 sequences, roughly 21% of them seen once, and the ten largest clones take about 46%. Germline trimming cut 1 base from V and 0 bases from J; bases unmatched to any gene: 8. CDR3 length: 16 amino acids. Germline V gene data show CDR1 as DFQATT and CDR2 as SNEGSKA (reference sequence).

The rearrangement uses TRBV20-1 and TRBJ2-7, with 8 bases aligning to TRBD1. The sequencing input was peripheral blood. This receptor was identified in a woman aged 45 to 65 with Graves' ophthalmopathy. CDR3 region: CSARAPGTGSSYEQYF. DNA of the CDR3: TGCAGTGCTAGAGCCCCCGGGACAGGATCCTCCTACGAGCAGTACTTC.